The 9 T cell receptor beta chains given below trace back to one sample, sequenced in a study of technical replicates of blood from several donors. Assay used: immunoSEQ multiplex PCR; TCRdb lists only in-frame clones, some missing. The table has tens of thousands of clones, roughly 89% seen once. Sequenced material: PBMCs. The receptors here all came from a human donor in good health. Some clones in this sample may be carry-over from other donors' samples.

The chain joins TRBV5-4 to TRBJ2-7, with a weak D call TRBD2 (6 bases). The CDR3 runs 15 residues. Germline CDR1 is SGHNT and CDR2 is YYREEE (reference sequence). The V end lost 4 bases, the J end lost 4 bases, and 18 bases lay between the germline ends. DNA of the CDR3: TGTGCCAGCAGCCTCCCCTGGGACGGAGGGTACGAGCAGTACTTC. It is translated as CASSLPWDGGYEQYF.

The rearrangement links TRBV19 to TRBJ1-5; D possibly corresponds to TRBD1 (6 bases). The V gene's germline CDR1 is LNHDA and CDR2 SQIVND (reference sequence). CDR3 length: 14 amino acids. Trimming shortened V by 3 bases and J by 6 bases, and 12 bases separated the two germline ends. DNA of the CDR3: TGTGCCAGTAGTATTCGGGGGGGCGGTCAGCCCCAGCATTTT. Translation: CASSIRGGGQPQHF.

The DNA of the CDR3 is TGTGCCAGCAGTTACGTAGCGCGGAGCTACGAGCAGTACTTC. Its translation is CASSYVARSYEQYF. V usage is TRBV6-5 and J usage is TRBJ2-7; maybe TRBD2 (5 bases). Between the trimmed V and J ends, which lost 2 bases and 3 bases, there was a span of 11 bases. The CDR3 totals 14 residues. Germline lookup yields CDR1 MNHEY and CDR2 SVGAGI.

V and J are TRBV11-2 and TRBJ2-5; D is perhaps TRBD1 (5 bases). Germline CDR1 and CDR2: SGHAT and FQNNGV. V was pared by 3 bases and J by 7 bases, with 6 bases between. CDR3 length: 11 amino acids. CDR3 protein: CASSFTGTQYF. The CDR3 nucleotides are TGTGCCAGCAGCTTCACAGGGACCCAGTACTTC.

The chain joins TRBV7-8 to TRBJ1-1, with 11 bases that match TRBD1. The trim removed 5 bases at V and 10 bases at J, leaving 6 bases unmatched. Germline V lookup: CDR1 SGHVS, CDR2 FQNEAQ. This CDR3 has 13 residues. This chain's CDR3 is CASSPRTGGIAFF. The CDR3 DNA sequence: TGTGCCAGCAGCCCCAGGACAGGGGGCATAGCTTTCTTT. The whole variable domain, remainder taken from reference TRBV7-8 and TRBJ1-1, is GAGVSQSPRYKVAKRGQDVALRCDPISGHVSLFWYQQALGQGPEFLTYFQNEAQLDKSGLPSDRFFAERPEGSVSTLKIQRTQQEDSAVYLCASSPRTGGIAFFGQGTRLTVV.

The V call is TRBV5-4, the J call TRBJ2-5; a possible D gene is TRBD1 (6 bases). Trimming removed 4 bases at V and 2 bases at J, with 15 bases between. CDR1 SGHNT and CDR2 YYREEE come from the germline V gene (reference sequence). The CDR3 is made up of 15 amino acids. CDR3 loop: CASSEKTGLQETQYF. Here the CDR3 DNA reads TGTGCCAGCAGCGAAAAGACAGGATTACAAGAGACCCAGTACTTC.

DNA of the CDR3: TGTGCCTGGAGTGTACTCCGAAGCGTACAAGAGACCCAGTACTTC. Amino acids: CAWSVLRSVQETQYF. The rearrangement uses TRBV30 and TRBJ2-5; D gene unclear. V shed 0 bases and J shed 2 bases, with 13 bases lying between them. Germline V lookup: CDR1 GTSNPN, CDR2 SVGIG (reference sequence). The CDR3 runs to 15 residues.

The rearrangement uses TRBV4-3 and TRBJ2-7; D might be TRBD2 (5 bases). V lost 3 bases and J lost 2, with 11 bases in between. This CDR3 contains 14 residues. CDR1 is LGHNA, CDR2 YSLEER, per germline. CDR3 residues: CASSQRSGTYEQYF. CDR3 nucleotide sequence: TGCGCCAGCAGCCAGAGGTCGGGAACCTACGAGCAGTACTTC.

The rearrangement joins TRBV10-1 to TRBJ2-5, with 11 bases fitting TRBD2. Germline V gene data show CDR1 as WNHNN and CDR2 as SYGVQD (reference sequence). This CDR3 spans 22 amino acids. V was pared by 3 bases and J by 5 bases, with 26 bases of the junction left unmatched. CDR3 DNA: TGCGCCAGCAGTGACCTTAGACGCAGACCGGGACTAGCGGACCGGGTGAGCGAGACCCAGTACTTC. Translation gives CASSDLRRRPGLADRVSETQYF.